Described below is a single T cell receptor beta chain sequence and its context. Its target is unknown. This sample stems from a study of identical twins. Study-wide results and caveats: With abundant cord blood beta clonotypes, insertions were fewer; memory repertoires showed no such pattern. These conclusions were based on statistical analysis (cross-sectional, not following the same donors). Alpha sequences that were out-of-frame and twin-shared showed an excess of low generation probability.

Germline CDR1 is GTSNPN and CDR2 is SVGIG (reference sequence). The CDR3 length is 12 residues. V was trimmed by 2 bases and J by 3 bases, leaving 8 bases between them. MiXCR, run by TCRdb on the 5' RACE reads, gives a single entry per CDR3 protein. The data contain 650,000 to 800,000 distinct CDR3 sequences, around 8.6% of them singletons. These data are also associated with another study on yellow fever vaccine responses in identical twins. That work contributes: Convergence reportedly seemed to mark part of the twins' vaccine T cell response, with personalization marking the rest.

The chain employs TRBV30 and TRBJ2-7; D ambiguous. The origin of this receptor is a young woman in good health. The sequencing sample was made of PBMCs. CDR3 nucleotides: TGTGCCTGGAGTTTTTCCATCTACGAGCAGTACTTC. Its protein is CAWSFSIYEQYF.